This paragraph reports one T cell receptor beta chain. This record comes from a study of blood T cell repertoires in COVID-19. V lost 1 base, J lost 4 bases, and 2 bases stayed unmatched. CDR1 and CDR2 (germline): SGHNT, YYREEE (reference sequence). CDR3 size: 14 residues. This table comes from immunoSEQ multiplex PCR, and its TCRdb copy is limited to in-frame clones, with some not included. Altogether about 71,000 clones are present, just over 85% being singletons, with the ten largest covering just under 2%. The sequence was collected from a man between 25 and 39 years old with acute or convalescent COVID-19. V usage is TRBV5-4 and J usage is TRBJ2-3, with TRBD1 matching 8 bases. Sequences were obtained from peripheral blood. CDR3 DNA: TGTGCCAGCAGCTTGCAGGGGGCGGCAGATACGCAGTATTTT. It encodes CASSLQGAADTQYF.